Listed below are T cell receptor beta chains from one sample, sequenced in a study of cytomegalovirus exposure and HLA in healthy donors. Using immunoSEQ multiplex PCR, the repertoire was profiled, and TCRdb retains in-frame clones only, with some absent. The table includes 110,000 to 150,000 clones, approximately 79% detected once. The sequenced sample consisted of PBMCs. These TCRs come from a man aged 18 to 30 in good health and CMV-seronegative. The CDR3 runs from the conserved cysteine through the conserved F or W. Fields, in order: D gene, J gene, V gene, clone size, CDR3 protein, CDR3 DNA. D genes are given only for firm matches. Clone size is shown for a subset of rows, as once, few, many or a class of expanded clone.

>-|TRBJ2-3|TRBV7-8|-
CASRPRWVGGPGTDTQYF
TGTGCCAGCAGACCCCGGTGGGTGGGGGGGCCGGGCACAGATACGCAGTATTTT
>-|TRBJ2-7|TRBV6-6|-
CASSFSHEQYF
TGTGCCAGCAGTTTTAGTCACGAGCAGTACTTC
>TRBD2|TRBJ2-1|TRBV5-1|-
CASSSQTSGGLLYNEQFF
TGCGCCAGCAGCTCCCAGACTAGCGGGGGCCTCCTATACAATGAGCAGTTCTTC
>-|TRBJ1-6|TRBV5-4|-
CASSLNRDNSPLHF
TGTGCCAGCAGCTTGAACAGGGACAATTCACCCCTCCACTTT
>-|TRBJ1-1|TRBV27|-
CASSFGTTASGAFF
TGTGCCAGCAGTTTTGGGACTACAGCCTCAGGGGCTTTCTTT
>TRBD2|TRBJ2-7|TRBV7-9|-
CASSWGGGACEQYF
TGTGCCAGCAGCTGGGGCGGGGGGGCTTGCGAGCAGTACTTC
>TRBD1|TRBJ2-2|TRBV4-2|-
CASSQDRGTGVPRELFF
TGTGCCAGCAGCCAAGATCGGGGGACAGGGGTCCCCCGGGAGCTGTTTTTT
>TRBD1|TRBJ1-6|TRBV7-2|once
CASSYNLGTGVNNSPLHF
TGTGCCAGCAGCTACAATTTGGGGACAGGCGTAAATAATTCACCCCTCCACTTT
>-|TRBJ1-1|TRBV11-1|-
CASSQEGWAFF
TGTGCCAGCAGCCAAGAGGGTTGGGCTTTCTTT
>TRBD1|TRBJ2-7|TRBV9|few
CASSMDRRQGEQYF
TGTGCCAGCAGCATGGACAGGAGGCAGGGCGAGCAGTACTTC
>-|TRBJ2-7|TRBV5-1|-
CASSFGRGYEQYF
TGCGCCAGCAGCTTCGGTAGGGGGTACGAGCAGTACTTC
>-|TRBJ2-2|TRBV9|-
CASSVVSTGELFF
TGTGCCAGCAGCGTTGTCTCCACCGGGGAGCTGTTTTTT
>TRBD1|TRBJ2-5|TRBV19|-
CASSTMTGGETQYF
TGTGCCAGTAGTACAATGACAGGGGGAGAGACCCAGTACTTC
>TRBD1|TRBJ2-5|TRBV6-5|-
CASSYSGTGLAETQYF
TGTGCCAGCAGTTACTCCGGGACAGGGCTAGCAGAGACCCAGTACTTC
>-|TRBJ1-1|TRBV2|-
CASSGQSNTEAFF
TGTGCCAGCAGCGGACAAAGTAACACTGAAGCTTTCTTT
>-|TRBJ2-1|TRBV7-8|-
CASESTGGSYNEQFF
TGTGCCAGCGAGAGTACCGGGGGATCCTACAATGAGCAGTTCTTC
>-|TRBJ2-1|TRBV25-1|-
CASSEGIGNEQFF
TGTGCCAGCTCTGAGGGAATTGGGAATGAGCAGTTCTTC
>-|TRBJ1-4|TRBV7-9|-
CASSIGLNEKLFF
TGTGCCAGCAGTATCGGACTGAATGAAAAACTGTTTTTT
>-|TRBJ2-2|TRBV4-2|once
CASSQENRGGDTGELFF
TGTGCCAGCAGCCAAGAAAACAGGGGGGGAGACACCGGGGAGCTGTTTTTT
>-|TRBJ2-7|TRBV15|-
CATSRDRGPSYEQYF
TGTGCCACCAGCAGAGATAGAGGGCCCTCCTACGAGCAGTACTTC
>-|TRBJ1-1|TRBV14|-
CASSPGGREAFF
TGTGCCAGCAGCCCCGGGGGGAGGGAAGCTTTCTTT
>-|TRBJ2-1|TRBV11-3|-
CASSLDRGNEQFF
TGTGCCAGCAGCTTAGATCGGGGGAATGAGCAGTTCTTC
>-|TRBJ1-6|TRBV2|-
CASSEALSHSPLHF
TGTGCCAGCAGTGAAGCGCTGAGTCATTCACCCCTCCACTTT
>-|TRBJ1-1|TRBV18|-
CASSPNRVGGTEAFF
TGTGCCAGCTCACCAAATCGGGTTGGTGGCACTGAAGCTTTCTTT
>-|TRBJ1-2|TRBV7-2|-
CASSFSGVDYGYTF
TGTGCCAGCAGCTTTTCAGGGGTGGACTATGGCTACACCTTC
>TRBD1|TRBJ2-7|TRBV27|-
CASSPLRTGVLDEQYF
TGTGCCAGCAGCCCCCTCAGGACAGGGGTTCTCGACGAGCAGTACTTC
>-|TRBJ1-6|TRBV28|once
CASSLPWLGGWSPLHF
TGTGCCAGCAGTTTGCCTTGGCTGGGGGGTTGGTCACCCCTCCACTTT